The TCR beta chain under discussion was sequenced for a study of human T cells and chemical hapten exposure. Study-wide context: Diagnoses of alopecia areata, totalis or universalis occurred in mostly female patients.

Regarding the study as a whole: Patch test scores rose with PT1 expanded TCR counts, a positive correlation. DPC sensitization produced no change in TCRs with frequency above 1 in 1000.

Time point of the sample: pre-sensitization, week 0. Specified treatment: therapeutic diphenylcyclopropenone sensitization with weekly scalp DPC. Whole blood, unfractionated, served as the material for total RNA extraction. V was trimmed by 6 bases and J by 7 bases, leaving 16 bases between them. Germline V gives CDR1 SGHDT, CDR2 YYEEEE. There are 13 residues in the CDR3. Only a few counts were recorded for this clonotype. Antigen specificity is unknown. In the library, unique molecular identifiers were attached to individual cDNA molecules. TCRdb reanalysed the RACE reads using MiXCR and keeps one entry per CDR3 protein. The sample carries 40,000 or so distinct CDR3 sequences, 10% to 15% recorded once.

The V and J genes are TRBV5-6 and TRBJ1-1, with D hard to call. The TCR sequence derives from a middle-aged woman with alopecia areata. Some clones in this sample may be carry-over from other donors' samples. The sample was whole blood, taken in connection with sensitization to the hapten diphenylcyclopropenone (DPC). CDR3 sequence reads: CASTFRGVGEAFF. As DNA, the CDR3 is TGTGCCAGCACCTTTCGAGGTGTCGGTGAAGCTTTCTTT.